A selection of T cell receptor beta chains follows, all from one sample in a study of post-analysis software for immune sequencing data. In TCRdb, the PCR reads were re-called with MiXCR into one record per CDR3 protein. The sample has hundreds of thousands of distinct CDR3 sequences; about 57% are singletons. Material: blood. The receptors originated from a girl between 5 and 17 years old with multiple sclerosis. Both conserved end residues are part of each CDR3. A D gene is named only where the DNA matches it firmly. Size is stated for part of the rows, as once, few or many counts, or as a class when the clone is expanded.

-	TRBV29-1	TRBJ2-3	-	CSAGDGYTDTQYF	TGCAGCGCCGGGGACGGATACACAGATACGCAGTATTTT
TRBD2	TRBV5-1	TRBJ2-5	few	CASSSGLAGGLLLVTQYF	TGCGCCAGCAGCTCCGGACTAGCGGGGGGGCTTCTTTTGGTGACCCAGTACTTC
-	TRBV9	TRBJ2-7	-	CASSFNPSYEQYF	TGTGCCAGCAGCTTTAACCCAAGCTACGAGCAGTACTTC
TRBD1	TRBV4-1	TRBJ1-2	-	CASSQVGGQGGGYTF	TGCGCCAGCAGCCAAGTAGGGGGACAGGGCGGCGGCTACACCTTC
TRBD1	TRBV27	TRBJ1-1	-	CASSPGQGMGTEAFF	TGTGCCAGCAGTCCCGGACAGGGAATGGGCACTGAAGCTTTCTTT
TRBD2	TRBV12-3/TRBV12-4	TRBJ2-1	-	CASSPGLGLGQFF	TGTGCCAGCAGTCCGGGACTAGGGTTAGGGCAGTTCTTC
TRBD1	TRBV7-3	TRBJ2-5	few	CASSPYRGSETQYF	TGTGCCAGCAGCCCATACAGGGGGAGCGAGACCCAGTACTTC
TRBD1	TRBV6-5	TRBJ1-5	-	CASSYSKQGAQPQHF	TGTGCCAGCAGTTACTCCAAACAGGGGGCTCAGCCCCAGCATTTT
TRBD1	TRBV11-2	TRBJ2-6	-	CASTETGGAAGANVLTF	TGTGCCAGCACCGAGACAGGGGGCGCAGCTGGGGCCAACGTCCTGACTTTC
-	TRBV7-2	TRBJ2-5	-	CASRRGAGIETQYF	TGTGCCAGCAGACGGGGGGCGGGGATAGAGACCCAGTACTTC
-	TRBV7-9	TRBJ1-2	few	CASSQDFSGGGTF	TGTGCCAGCAGCCAGGACTTTTCCGGAGGGGGCACCTTC
-	TRBV29-1	TRBJ2-4	-	CSVGQGGTKNIQYF	TGCAGCGTTGGGCAGGGGGGAACCAAAAACATTCAGTACTTC
-	TRBV5-1	TRBJ2-1	-	CASSLSGPDSYNEQFF	TGCGCCAGCAGCCTGTCAGGGCCAGACTCCTACAATGAGCAGTTCTTC
TRBD2	TRBV2	TRBJ2-1	-	CASSERHPSGRGDEQFF	TGTGCCAGCAGTGAGCGGCACCCTAGCGGCCGTGGGGATGAGCAGTTCTTC
-	TRBV11-2	TRBJ2-3	few	CASSLGATYTDTQYF	TGTGCCAGCAGCTTAGGCGCTACGTACACAGATACGCAGTATTTT
-	TRBV14	TRBJ2-4	-	CASSQVGAGETGDIQYF	TGTGCCAGCAGCCAAGTCGGAGCGGGTGAGACGGGAGACATTCAGTACTTC
TRBD1	TRBV28	TRBJ2-5	-	CASSLSTGDGETQYF	TGTGCCAGCAGCCTATCGACAGGGGATGGAGAGACCCAGTACTTC
-	TRBV5-5	TRBJ2-7	-	CASSEPGKRRTGEQYF	TGTGCTAGCAGTGAACCGGGGAAAAGGAGGACCGGCGAGCAGTACTTC
TRBD1	TRBV7-8	TRBJ2-3	-	CASRATGAVSTDTQYF	TGTGCCAGCAGGGCCACAGGGGCAGTTTCGACAGATACGCAGTATTTT
-	TRBV2	TRBJ2-5	-	CAGAASREETQYF	TGTGCCGGAGCAGCTTCGAGGGAGGAGACCCAGTACTTC
-	TRBV7-9	TRBJ2-5	-	CASSRTVEQYF	TGTGCCAGCAGCAGAACGGTTGAGCAGTACTTC
TRBD1	TRBV10-3	TRBJ2-7	-	CAISVGQVRSYEQYF	TGTGCCATCAGTGTCGGACAGGTCCGCTCCTACGAGCAGTACTTC
-	TRBV5-1	TRBJ1-4	-	CASSLAGGGEKLFF	TGCGCCAGCAGCTTGGCTGGGGGCGGTGAAAAACTGTTTTTT
-	TRBV29-1	TRBJ2-1	-	CSVDKVEGYNEQFF	TGCAGCGTGGATAAGGTGGAGGGCTACAATGAGCAGTTCTTC
TRBD2	TRBV6-5	TRBJ2-5	few	CASSFASGSPTEGETQYF	TGTGCCAGCAGTTTTGCTAGCGGGAGCCCCACCGAAGGAGAGACCCAGTACTTC
-	TRBV28	TRBJ1-1	-	CASRKSMNTEAFF	TGTGCCAGCAGGAAATCCATGAACACTGAAGCTTTCTTT
TRBD2	TRBV5-1	TRBJ2-7	-	CASSPRLAGHSYEQYF	TGCGCCAGCAGCCCCAGACTAGCGGGTCACTCCTACGAGCAGTACTTC
-	TRBV29-1	TRBJ2-3	once	CSVGLTDTQYF	TGCAGCGTTGGCCTCACAGATACGCAGTATTTT
TRBD2	TRBV20-1	TRBJ2-7	-	CSVLSGRAESRYEQYF	TGCAGTGTCCTCTCTGGGAGGGCCGAGAGCCGCTACGAGCAGTACTTC
TRBD2	TRBV5-1	TRBJ2-7	-	CASSSGLAGGQFEQYF	TGCGCCAGCAGCTCAGGACTAGCGGGAGGACAGTTCGAGCAGTACTTC
-	TRBV7-9	TRBJ2-1	few	CASSFPDTGGDEQFF	TGTGCCAGCAGCTTCCCGGACACTGGAGGGGATGAGCAGTTCTTC
TRBD2	TRBV7-3	TRBJ2-6	-	CASSLSGGTASGANVLTF	TGTGCCAGCAGCTTATCGGGGGGAACGGCCTCTGGGGCCAACGTCCTGACTTTC
-	TRBV29-1	TRBJ2-1	few	CSVPLGVFYNEQFF	TGCAGCGTTCCACTAGGGGTCTTCTACAATGAGCAGTTCTTC
-	TRBV7-7	TRBJ2-2	few	CASSKDRPNTGELFF	TGTGCTAGCAGCAAAGACAGGCCGAACACCGGGGAGCTGTTTTTT
TRBD2	TRBV3-1	TRBJ2-7	once	CASSLGGLAPYEQYF	TGTGCCAGCAGCCTCGGCGGACTAGCACCCTACGAGCAGTACTTC
-	TRBV20-1	TRBJ2-1	-	CSPRGGNEQFF	TGCAGCCCCAGGGGGGGCAATGAGCAGTTCTTC
-	TRBV7-2	TRBJ2-5	-	CASSGTRGAEQTQYF	TGTGCCAGCAGCGGTACACGGGGGGCTGAACAGACCCAGTACTTC
-	TRBV7-9	TRBJ2-7	-	CASSSTGRAHSYEQYF	TGTGCCAGCAGCTCCACGGGCAGGGCCCACTCCTACGAGCAGTACTTC
TRBD2	TRBV5-1	TRBJ2-7	few	CASRLAVSYEQYF	TGCGCCAGCCGACTAGCGGTTTCCTACGAGCAGTACTTC
TRBD1	TRBV30	TRBJ2-1	-	CAWKTGTASYNEQFF	TGTGCCTGGAAGACCGGGACAGCCTCCTACAATGAGCAGTTCTTC
-	TRBV9	TRBJ2-3	-	CASSVQIADSTDTQYF	TGTGCCAGCAGCGTCCAAATAGCGGATAGCACAGATACGCAGTATTTT
TRBD2	TRBV7-3	TRBJ2-3	-	CASSLLAAEQYF	TGTGCCAGCAGTCTCCTAGCGGCAGAGCAGTATTTT
TRBD2	TRBV20-1	TRBJ2-7	-	CSANRTSETYEQYF	TGCAGTGCAAACCGGACTAGCGAAACCTACGAGCAGTACTTC
-	TRBV7-9	TRBJ2-4	few	CASSLAQGTIQYF	TGTGCCAGCAGCTTGGCGCAGGGGACCATTCAGTACTTC
TRBD1	TRBV20-1	TRBJ1-2	-	CSAPGQGLGYGYTF	TGCAGTGCACCCGGACAGGGGTTGGGGTATGGCTACACCTTC
-	TRBV12-3/TRBV12-4	TRBJ2-3	few	CASSRWGTDTQYF	TGTGCCAGCAGCCGCTGGGGCACAGATACGCAGTATTTT
TRBD1	TRBV6-1	TRBJ2-1	few	CASSEGQVSFNEQFF	TGTGCCAGCAGTGAGGGACAGGTCTCCTTCAATGAGCAGTTCTTC
TRBD2	TRBV20-1	TRBJ2-3	few	CSAPTAGSADTQYF	TGCAGTGCTCCGACAGCGGGAAGCGCAGATACGCAGTATTTT
TRBD2	TRBV13	TRBJ2-5	-	CASSLFLAGEQETQYF	TGTGCCAGCAGCTTATTCCTAGCGGGGGAACAAGAGACCCAGTACTTC